This T cell receptor (beta chain) derives from a study of neurological immune-mediated disorders. Findings and limits, study-wide: Phylogenetic grouping assigned the repertoires of 18 of 34 multiple sclerosis patients to a single related-CDR3 cluster, which may represent a signature.

PBMCs stored at -80 C, numbering 2 million, were the origin of the unsorted libraries. V trimming: 5 bases; J trimming: 7 bases; junction bases outside the gene matches: 12. The CDR3 length is 14 residues. The germline CDR1 and CDR2 sequences are SGHDT and YYEEEE. cDNA synthesis was performed by 5'RACE with 10-nucleotide random UMIs. Over 180 million TCR-beta sequences, together covering 15-18 subjects, were produced by every individual sequencing run that was carried out. TCRdb ran MiXCR on the 5' RACE reads and lists one entry per CDR3 protein. The sample holds around 66,000 distinct CDR3 sequences; under 5.5% are singletons and the top ten take over 2%. Ten or more counts support this clonotype. Its antigen is unknown.

The receptor was derived from a woman between 65 and 79 years old with multiple sclerosis. Sequencing was done on a sample of PBMCs. V and J are TRBV5-6 and TRBJ2-7, with 7 bases that match TRBD2. DNA of the CDR3: TGTGCCAGCAGAAAAATGACTAGCCTAAGGGAGCAGTACTTC. Translating gives CASRKMTSLREQYF.